This T cell receptor (beta chain) was identified during a study of PD-1 blockade in mismatch repair-deficient tumors. Germline V lookup: CDR1 SEHNR, CDR2 FQNEAQ (reference sequence). Between the trimmed V and J ends, which lost 2 bases and 4 bases, there was a span of 6 bases. The CDR3 spans 13 residues. TCRdb keeps only in-frame clones here, not all; method: immunoSEQ multiplex PCR. The profile shows around 120,000 clones, approximately 90% of them singletons. The origin of this receptor is an adult with mismatch repair-deficient cancer. The material sequenced was peripheral blood, taken 44 weeks after starting pembrolizumab. This rearrangement joins TRBV7-9 to TRBJ1-5; D not certain. The CDR3 nucleotides are TGTGCCAGCAGCTTACAAGATAATCAGCCCCAGCATTTT. As protein: CASSLQDNQPQHF.